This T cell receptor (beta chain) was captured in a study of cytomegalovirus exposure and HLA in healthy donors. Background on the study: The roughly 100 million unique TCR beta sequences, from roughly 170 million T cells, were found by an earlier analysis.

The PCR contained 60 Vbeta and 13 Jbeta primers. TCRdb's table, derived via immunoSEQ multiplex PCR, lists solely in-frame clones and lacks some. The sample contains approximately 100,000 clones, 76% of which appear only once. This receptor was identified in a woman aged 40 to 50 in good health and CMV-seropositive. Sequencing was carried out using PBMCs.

The CDR3 is CASSKWPQNEQYF. In nucleotides, the CDR3 is TGTGCCAGCAGCAAATGGCCACAGAACGAGCAGTACTTC. The rearrangement joins TRBV21-1 to TRBJ2-7; no check of the table's D call, TRBD1, against the DNA was made. TRBV21-1 is a recognized pseudogene. This CDR3 has 13 residues.